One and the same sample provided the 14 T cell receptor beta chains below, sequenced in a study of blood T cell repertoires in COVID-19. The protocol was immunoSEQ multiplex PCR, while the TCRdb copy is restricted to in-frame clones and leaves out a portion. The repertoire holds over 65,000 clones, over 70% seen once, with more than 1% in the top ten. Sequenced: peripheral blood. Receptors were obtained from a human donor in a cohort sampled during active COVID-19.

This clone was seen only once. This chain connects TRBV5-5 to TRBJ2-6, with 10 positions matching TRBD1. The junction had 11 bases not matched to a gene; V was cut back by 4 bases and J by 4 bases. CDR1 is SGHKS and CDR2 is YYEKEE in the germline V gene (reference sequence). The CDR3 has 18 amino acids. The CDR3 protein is CASSPRRQGASGANVLTF. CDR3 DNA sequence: TGTGCCAGCAGCCCCCGGAGACAGGGGGCCTCCGGGGCCAACGTCCTGACTTTC.

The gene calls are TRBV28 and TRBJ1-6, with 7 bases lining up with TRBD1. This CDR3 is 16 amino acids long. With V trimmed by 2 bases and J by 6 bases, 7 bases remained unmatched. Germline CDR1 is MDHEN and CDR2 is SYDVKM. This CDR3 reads CASSLKTGHFNSPLHF. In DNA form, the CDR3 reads TGTGCCAGCAGTTTAAAGACAGGGCACTTTAATTCACCCCTCCACTTT. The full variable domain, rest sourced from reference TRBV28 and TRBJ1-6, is DVKVTQSSRYLVKRTGEKVFLECVQDMDHENMFWYRQDPGLGLRLIYFSYDVKMKEKGDIPEGYSVSREKKERFSLILESASTNQTSMYLCASSLKTGHFNSPLHFGNGTRLTVT.

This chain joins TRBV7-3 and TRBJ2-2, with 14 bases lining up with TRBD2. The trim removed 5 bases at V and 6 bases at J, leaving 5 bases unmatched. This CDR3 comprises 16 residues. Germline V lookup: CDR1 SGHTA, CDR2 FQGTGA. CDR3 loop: CASSDPGLAGAGELFF. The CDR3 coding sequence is TGTGCCAGCAGCGATCCGGGACTAGCGGGAGCCGGGGAGCTGTTTTTT.

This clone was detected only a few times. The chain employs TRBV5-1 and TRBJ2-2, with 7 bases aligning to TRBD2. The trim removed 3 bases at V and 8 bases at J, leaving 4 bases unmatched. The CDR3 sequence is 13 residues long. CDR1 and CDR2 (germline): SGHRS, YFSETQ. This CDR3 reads CASSSKREGELFF. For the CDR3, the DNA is TGCGCCAGCAGCTCGAAGCGGGAAGGGGAGCTGTTTTTT.

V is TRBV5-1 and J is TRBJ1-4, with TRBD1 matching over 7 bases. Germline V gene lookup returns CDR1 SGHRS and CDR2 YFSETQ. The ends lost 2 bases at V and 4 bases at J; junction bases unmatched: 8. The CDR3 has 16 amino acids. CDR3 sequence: CASSLQGNSGNEKLFF. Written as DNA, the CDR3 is TGCGCCAGCAGCTTACAGGGGAATAGCGGTAATGAAAAACTGTTTTTT.

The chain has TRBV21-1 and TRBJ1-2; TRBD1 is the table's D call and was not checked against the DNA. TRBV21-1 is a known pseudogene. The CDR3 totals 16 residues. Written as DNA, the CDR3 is TGTGCCAGCAGCATCCAGTGGGGGCAACGAGCTTATGGCTACACCTTC. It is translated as CASSIQWGQRAYGYTF.

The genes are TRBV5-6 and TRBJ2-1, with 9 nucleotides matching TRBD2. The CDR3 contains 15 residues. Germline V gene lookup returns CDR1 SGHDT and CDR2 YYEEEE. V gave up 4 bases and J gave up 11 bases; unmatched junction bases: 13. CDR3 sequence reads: CASSPVLAGARQQFF. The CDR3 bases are TGTGCCAGCAGCCCTGTATTAGCGGGAGCGAGGCAGCAGTTCTTC. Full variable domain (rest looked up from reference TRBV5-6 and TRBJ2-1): DAGVTQSPTHLIKTRGQQVTLRCSPKSGHDTVSWYQQALGQGPQFIFQYYEEEERQRGNFPDRFSGHQFPNYSSELNVNALLLGDSALYLCASSPVLAGARQQFFGPGTRLTVL.

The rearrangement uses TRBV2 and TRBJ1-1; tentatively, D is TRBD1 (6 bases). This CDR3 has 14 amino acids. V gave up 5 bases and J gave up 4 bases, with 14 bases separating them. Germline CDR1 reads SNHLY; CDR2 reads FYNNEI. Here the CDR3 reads CASSWGQGATEAFF. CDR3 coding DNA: TGTGCCAGCAGTTGGGGGCAGGGTGCCACTGAAGCTTTCTTT.

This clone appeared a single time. The CDR3 nucleotides read TGTGCCAGTAGTTCGGAGGCAGCCGGAGGGGTAGATACGCAGTATTTT. It translates to CASSSEAAGGVDTQYF. The rearrangement links TRBV19 to TRBJ2-3; D may be TRBD2 (6 bases). This CDR3 is built from 16 residues. Germline CDR1 reads LNHDA; CDR2 reads SQIVND (reference sequence). Trimming pared 5 bases from V and 5 bases from J, leaving 20 bases between. Combining the CDR3 with reference TRBV19 and TRBJ2-3 gives the whole variable domain DGGITQSPKYLFRKEGQNVTLSCEQNLNHDAMYWYRQDPGQGLRLIYYSQIVNDFQKGDIAEGYSVSREKKESFPLTVTSAQKNPTAFYLCASSSEAAGGVDTQYFGPGTRLTVL.

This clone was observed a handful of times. The chain's CDR3 is CASSFSNQPQHF. CDR3 nucleotides: TGTGCCAGCAGTTTTAGTAATCAGCCCCAGCATTTT. V and J are TRBV28 and TRBJ1-5; D not certain. CDR1 MDHEN and CDR2 SYDVKM come from the germline V gene. Trimming stripped 3 bases from V and 4 bases from J, with 4 bases between. The CDR3 is made up of 12 amino acids.

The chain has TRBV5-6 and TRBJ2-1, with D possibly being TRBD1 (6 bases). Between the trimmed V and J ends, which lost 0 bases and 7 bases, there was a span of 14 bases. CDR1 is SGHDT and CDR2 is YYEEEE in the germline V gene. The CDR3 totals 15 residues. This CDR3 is CASSLVAQGGNEQFF. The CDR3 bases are TGTGCCAGCAGCTTGGTGGCACAGGGCGGGAATGAGCAGTTCTTC.

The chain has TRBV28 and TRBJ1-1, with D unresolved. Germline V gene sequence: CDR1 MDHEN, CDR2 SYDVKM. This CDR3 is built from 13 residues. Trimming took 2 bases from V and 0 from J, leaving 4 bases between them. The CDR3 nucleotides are TGTGCCAGCAGTTTACCCATGAACACTGAAGCTTTCTTT. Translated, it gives CASSLPMNTEAFF.

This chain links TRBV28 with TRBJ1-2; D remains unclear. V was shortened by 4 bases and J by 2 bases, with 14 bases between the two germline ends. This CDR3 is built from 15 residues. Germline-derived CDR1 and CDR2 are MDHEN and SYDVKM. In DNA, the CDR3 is TGTGCCAGCAGTTCGAGTCCTTTTGTCAACTATGGCTACACCTTC. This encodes CASSSSPFVNYGYTF.

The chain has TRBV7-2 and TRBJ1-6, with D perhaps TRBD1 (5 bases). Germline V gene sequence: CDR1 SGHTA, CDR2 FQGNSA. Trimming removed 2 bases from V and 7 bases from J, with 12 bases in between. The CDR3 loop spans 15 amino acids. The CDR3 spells CASSLTRQTNSPLHF. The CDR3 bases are TGTGCCAGCAGCTTAACGAGACAGACGAATTCACCCCTCCACTTT.